The 5 T cell receptor beta chains presented below share a single source sample, sequenced in a study of T cells after yellow fever vaccination. Each CDR3 protein is one row after TCRdb ran MiXCR on the 5' RACE reads. The sample shows a few hundred thousand distinct CDR3 sequences, 19% of them seen only once. The input for sequencing was PBMCs, taken 15 days after the yellow fever booster vaccination. These TCRs come from a man in his thirties or forties who received the YFV17D yellow fever vaccine.

This chain uses TRBV7-9 with TRBJ1-2, with D maybe TRBD1 (6 bases). CDR1 and CDR2 from the germline V gene are SEHNR and FQNEAQ (reference sequence). The CDR3 spans 14 residues. V lost 7 bases, J lost 3 bases, and 15 bases lay in between. The CDR3 nucleotides are TGTGCCAGCACCGTGGGCAGGGGTGACTATGGCTACACCTTC. Residues: CASTVGRGDYGYTF.

This clonotype turned up a few times. V gene TRBV24-1 combines with J gene TRBJ2-7, with unresolved D. V lost 5 bases to trimming and J lost 2 bases, with 9 bases between them. Per the germline V gene, CDR1 is KGHDR and CDR2 is SFDVKD. The length of the CDR3 is 13 residues. The CDR3 nucleotides are TGTGCCACCAGTGCTACCTATCCCTACGAGCAGTACTTC. It specifies CATSATYPYEQYF.

The chain joins TRBV3-1 to TRBJ2-7; TRBD1 matches at 8 bases. CDR1 and CDR2 from the germline V gene are LGHDT and YNNKEL (reference sequence). The V and J ends lost 3 bases and 4 bases, in that order; junction bases with no gene match: 14. The CDR3 runs 17 residues. As DNA, the CDR3 is TGTGCCAGCAGCCATCTCCGACAGGGGCTTGGGAAGTACGAGCAGTACTTC. Protein: CASSHLRQGLGKYEQYF.

This clonotype appeared a few times. The V gene is TRBV4-3, the J gene TRBJ2-1; TRBD2 matches at 8 bases. This CDR3 spans 15 amino acids. The V gene's germline CDR1 is LGHNA and CDR2 YSLEER. Trimming cost V 0 bases and J 9 bases; bases outside gene matches: 7. The CDR3 coding sequence is TGCGCCAGCAGCCAAGAGTTCGGGAGGGCCGGTGAGCAGTTCTTC. This sequence encodes CASSQEFGRAGEQFF.

The gene calls are TRBV20-1 and TRBJ2-2; the D gene is possibly TRBD2 (6 bases). The germline V gene encodes CDR1 DFQATT and CDR2 SNEGSKA (reference sequence). V was cut by 6 bases and J by 6 bases, with 11 bases left in between. The CDR3 runs to 12 residues. In DNA, the CDR3 is TGCAGTGCACCGACTAGTGCCGGGGAGCTGTTTTTT. Translation gives CSAPTSAGELFF.